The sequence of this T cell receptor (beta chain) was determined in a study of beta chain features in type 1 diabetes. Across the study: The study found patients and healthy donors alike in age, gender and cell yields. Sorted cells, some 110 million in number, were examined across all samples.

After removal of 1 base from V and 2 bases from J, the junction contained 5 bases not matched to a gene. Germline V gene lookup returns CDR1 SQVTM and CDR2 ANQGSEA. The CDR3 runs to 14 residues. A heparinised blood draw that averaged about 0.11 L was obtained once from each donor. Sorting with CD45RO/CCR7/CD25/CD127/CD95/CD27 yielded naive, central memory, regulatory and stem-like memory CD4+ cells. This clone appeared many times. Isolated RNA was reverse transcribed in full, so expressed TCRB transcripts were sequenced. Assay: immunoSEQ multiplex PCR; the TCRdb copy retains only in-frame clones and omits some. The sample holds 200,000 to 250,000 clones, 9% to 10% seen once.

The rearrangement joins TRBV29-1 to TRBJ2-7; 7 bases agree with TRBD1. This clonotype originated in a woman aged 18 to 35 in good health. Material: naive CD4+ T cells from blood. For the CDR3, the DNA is TGCAGCGTTGAAGGGTTAGGGGGCCCCTACGAGCAGTACTTC. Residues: CSVEGLGGPYEQYF.